The 13 T cell receptor beta chains below come from one sample, sequenced in a study of T cell responses to AZD1222 COVID-19 vaccine. Repertoires were generated with immunoSEQ multiplex PCR, while TCRdb's copy carries only in-frame clones and drops some. In the table there are some 53,000 clones, approximately 88% of which are singletons. Material: peripheral blood, obtained 28 days after the second AZD1222 dose. Receptors were obtained from an adult who received the AZD1222 COVID-19 vaccine.

J is TRBJ1-1 and V is TRBV3-1 (or the pseudogene TRBV3-2); D perhaps matches TRBD1 (6 bases). The germline V gene has CDR1 LGHDT and CDR2 YNNKEL (reference sequence). Trimming removed 0 bases at V and 5 bases at J, with 19 bases between. The CDR3 loop spans 17 amino acids. The CDR3 nucleotides read TGTGCCAGCAGCCAAGATTGGGCGCAGGGGAGAAAAACTGAAGCTTTCTTT. It is translated as CASSQDWAQGRKTEAFF.

This clone occurred a few times. This chain joins TRBV4-1 and TRBJ1-6; D gene unclear. CDR1 MGHRA and CDR2 YSYEKL come from the germline V gene. This CDR3 spans 18 amino acids. The V end lost 0 bases, the J end lost 0 bases, and 12 bases lay between the germline ends. CDR3: CASSQDRARSSYNSPLHF. In DNA form, the CDR3 reads TGCGCCAGCAGCCAAGATCGGGCCCGGAGCTCCTATAATTCACCCCTCCACTTT.

The J gene is TRBJ1-6, the V gene TRBV28; a weak D match, TRBD1 (5 bases). The CDR3 totals 14 residues. Germline V gene data show CDR1 as MDHEN and CDR2 as SYDVKM. V dropped 10 bases and J dropped 3 bases, with 13 bases sitting between them. CDR3 nucleotides: TGTGCCACCAACCGACAGTTCTATAATTCACCCCTCCACTTT. Its translation is CATNRQFYNSPLHF.

The rearrangement uses TRBV5-1 and TRBJ2-1; D might be TRBD2 (5 bases). The CDR3 has 16 amino acids. With 4 bases removed from V and 0 bases from J, the gap between germline ends came to 14 bases. The germline V gene encodes CDR1 SGHRS and CDR2 YFSETQ. CDR3: CASSPGEMSSYNEQFF. CDR3 nucleotides: TGCGCCAGCAGCCCCGGGGAGATGAGCTCCTACAATGAGCAGTTCTTC.

This chain links TRBV5-8 with TRBJ2-7, with D perhaps TRBD2 (6 bases). The CDR3 is 15 amino acids. Germline values: CDR1 SGHTS, CDR2 YDEGEE. Deletions cut 0 bases from V and 3 bases from J, with 13 bases between. Here the CDR3 reads CASSLGLVVGYEQYF. DNA for the CDR3: TGTGCCAGCAGCTTGGGACTAGTCGTAGGCTACGAGCAGTACTTC. The whole variable domain, remainder taken from reference TRBV5-8 and TRBJ2-7, is EAGVTQSPTHLIKTRGQQATLRCSPISGHTSVYWYQQALGLGLQFLLWYDEGEERNRGNFPPRFSGRQFPNYSSELNVNALELEDSALYLCASSLGLVVGYEQYFGPGTRLTVT.

The chain carries TRBV30 and TRBJ2-6, with TRBD2 as a possible D gene (5 bases). Between the trimmed V and J ends, which lost 3 bases and 3 bases, there was a span of 12 bases. The CDR3 covers 15 residues. CDR1 and CDR2 (germline): GTSNPN, SVGIG (reference sequence). In nucleotides, the CDR3 is TGTGCCTGGAGCTCTAAAGGGAGTGGGGCCAACGTCCTGACTTTC. This gives the protein CAWSSKGSGANVLTF.

The V and J genes are TRBV28 and TRBJ1-5; 7 bases match TRBD1. CDR3 size: 15 residues. With V trimmed by 3 bases and J by 5 bases, 7 bases remained unmatched. CDR1 and CDR2 from the germline V gene are MDHEN and SYDVKM. Written as DNA, the CDR3 is TGTGCCAGCAGTTTGATCTCTACAGGGGATCAGCCCCAGCATTTT. Protein: CASSLISTGDQPQHF.

The chain links TRBV7-9 to TRBJ2-5; D is ambiguous. Germline CDR1 is SEHNR and CDR2 is FQNEAQ (reference sequence). Trimming shortened V by 4 bases and J by 5 bases, and 11 bases separated the two germline ends. This CDR3 is built from 13 residues. The CDR3 region has the DNA TGTGCCAGCAGCTCCGGTAGTTGGGAGACCCAGTACTTC. Translation gives CASSSGSWETQYF. Drawing the rest from reference TRBV7-9 and TRBJ2-5, the complete variable domain is DTGVSQNPRHKITKRGQNVTFRCDPISEHNRLYWYRQTLGQGPEFLTYFQNEAQLEKSRLLSDRFSAERPKGSFSTLEIQRTEQGDSAMYLCASSSGSWETQYFGPGTRLLVL.

The chain has TRBV4-2 and TRBJ2-1, with 15 bases matching TRBD2. CDR3 length equals 20 residues. Germline V gene lookup returns CDR1 LGHNA and CDR2 YNFKEQ. With V trimmed by 0 bases and J by 6 bases, 12 bases remained unmatched. The CDR3, as DNA: TGTGCCAGCAGCCAAGATCCGCCGGGACTAGCGGGAGGAGGGCCCAATGAGCAGTTCTTC. Its protein is CASSQDPPGLAGGGPNEQFF.

The chain has TRBV11-3 and TRBJ2-3, with TRBD2 matching over 11 bases. Trimming took 1 base from V and 5 from J; bases not matched to a gene: 8. This CDR3 has 17 amino acids. Per the germline V gene, CDR1 is SGHNT and CDR2 is YENEEA. CDR3 amino acids: CASSLASLAGGGDTQYF. The CDR3 nucleotides read TGTGCCAGCAGCTTAGCCTCTCTAGCGGGAGGAGGAGATACGCAGTATTTT.

The V gene is TRBV3-1 (or the pseudogene TRBV3-2), the J gene TRBJ2-3, with 7 bases aligning to TRBD2. The CDR3 contains 17 residues. J lost 3 bases, V lost 0 bases, and 9 bases had no gene match. CDR1 LGHDT and CDR2 YNNKEL come from the germline V gene (reference sequence). The DNA for the CDR3 is TGTGCCAGCAGCCAAGATGCCCAGGGAGGGGTAACAGATACGCAGTATTTT. It translates to CASSQDAQGGVTDTQYF.

The genes are TRBV24-1 and TRBJ2-3; 10 bases are shared with TRBD1. The V segment lost 4 bases and the J segment 5 bases; nucleotides outside the gene matches: 5. Germline CDR1 and CDR2: KGHDR and SFDVKD. This CDR3 is built from 15 residues. This CDR3 reads CATSDRTGGRDTQYF. The DNA of the CDR3 is TGTGCCACCAGTGACCGGACAGGGGGGCGAGATACGCAGTATTTT.

The chain has TRBV6-1 and TRBJ2-1; D may be TRBD1 or TRBD2 (5 bases each). Deletions cut 2 bases from V and 13 bases from J, with 21 bases between. Germline V gene lookup returns CDR1 MNHNS and CDR2 SASEGT. There are 15 residues in the CDR3. For the CDR3, the DNA is TGTGCCAGCAGTGAAAGCTGGGGGTTGAGGAAGGATCAGTTCTTC. Translated: CASSESWGLRKDQFF.